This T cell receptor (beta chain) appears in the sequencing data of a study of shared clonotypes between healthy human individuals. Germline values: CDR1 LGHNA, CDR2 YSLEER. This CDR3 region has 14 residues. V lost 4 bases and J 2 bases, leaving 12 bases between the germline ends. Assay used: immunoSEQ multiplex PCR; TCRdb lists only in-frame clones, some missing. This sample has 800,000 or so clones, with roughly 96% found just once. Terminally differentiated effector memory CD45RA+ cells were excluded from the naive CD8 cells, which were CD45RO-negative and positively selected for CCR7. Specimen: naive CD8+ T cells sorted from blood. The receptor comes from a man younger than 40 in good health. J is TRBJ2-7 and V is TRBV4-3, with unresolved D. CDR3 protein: CASSPLPGTYEQYF. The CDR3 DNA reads TGCGCCAGCAGCCCCCTCCCGGGCACCTACGAGCAGTACTTC.